The sequence of this TCR beta chain was determined in a study of T cell changes during pregnancy in multiple sclerosis. Profiling relied on immunoSEQ multiplex PCR, and the TCRdb table lists in-frame clones only, not all of them. The sample lists about 59,000 clones, 92% seen once, with around 2.8% in the top ten. V was clipped by 4 bases and J by 4 bases; unmatched bases: 1. Germline assignment: CDR1 SGHTA and CDR2 FQGTGA. CDR3 length: 13 residues. This chain connects TRBV7-3 to TRBJ2-3; 8 bases align to TRBD1. The TCR comes from a female donor in good health, enrolled as a control in a pregnancy study. Sample: peripheral blood, taken in the second trimester of pregnancy. The CDR3 protein is CASSYRGADTQYF. The CDR3 coding sequence is TGTGCCAGCAGCTACAGGGGGGCAGATACGCAGTATTTT.